One sample yielded the 25 T cell receptor beta chains listed below, sequenced in a study of cytomegalovirus exposure and HLA in healthy donors. 13 Jbeta primers and 60 Vbeta primers were used for the PCR. Produced via immunoSEQ multiplex PCR; TCRdb's table is partial and in-frame only. Counted here are 150,000 to 200,000 clones, roughly 79% occurring once; the ten biggest clones make up more than 2%. The source material was PBMCs. The source of these receptors is a woman in her thirties in good health and CMV-seropositive.

The chain employs TRBV30 and TRBJ1-4; 8 bases fit TRBD1. The trim removed 2 bases at V and 8 bases at J, leaving 16 bases unmatched. Germline CDR1 GTSNPN, CDR2 SVGIG (reference sequence). CDR3 size: 17 residues. The DNA for the CDR3 is TGTGCCTGGAGTCCAGGGGGCGAGTTCCTGGCAGGCGAAAAACTGTTTTTT. Translated, it gives CAWSPGGEFLAGEKLFF.

A single count supports this clone. The chain recombines TRBV5-1 with TRBJ1-6, with D possibly matching TRBD1 (6 bases). This CDR3 is built from 14 residues. The germline V and J ends were trimmed by 4 bases and 13 bases, with 18 bases remaining between them. The germline V gene has CDR1 SGHRS and CDR2 YFSETQ. The chain's CDR3 is CASSPGTRNGPLHF. The CDR3 DNA reads TGCGCCAGCAGCCCCGGGACAAGGAACGGTCCCCTCCACTTT.

This chain connects TRBV5-4 to TRBJ1-5; 9 bases match TRBD1. CDR1 is SGHNT and CDR2 is YYREEE in the germline V gene (reference sequence). The CDR3 is made up of 15 amino acids. With V trimmed by 4 bases and J by 3 bases, 5 bases remained unmatched. The CDR3 bases are TGTGCCAGCAGCCAGGACAGGGGACCCAATCAGCCCCAGCATTTT. Its protein product is CASSQDRGPNQPQHF.

V is TRBV6-5 and J is TRBJ1-4, with a tentative D call TRBD1 (6 bases). The CDR3 covers 15 residues. Germline lookup yields CDR1 MNHEY and CDR2 SVGAGI. Trimming removed 6 bases from V and 2 bases from J, with 13 bases in between. The CDR3 loop reads CASRSGGATNEKLFF. As DNA, the CDR3 is TGTGCCAGCAGGTCTGGGGGCGCGACTAATGAAAAACTGTTTTTT.

V gene TRBV5-1 combines with J gene TRBJ1-3; D remains unclear. Germline V gene lookup returns CDR1 SGHRS and CDR2 YFSETQ. The CDR3 consists of 14 residues. The V gene lost 3 bases and the J gene lost 3 bases, with 10 bases spanning the gap. CDR3 amino acids: CASSSAGIGNTIYF. CDR3 in DNA: TGCGCCAGCAGCTCAGCAGGAATTGGAAACACCATATATTTT.

The V call is TRBV7-9, the J call TRBJ1-5; D might be TRBD1 (6 bases). Germline CDR1 SEHNR, CDR2 FQNEAQ (reference sequence). The CDR3 loop spans 13 amino acids. V was shortened by 7 bases and J by 4 bases, with 11 bases between the two germline ends. The CDR3 bases are TGTGCCAGCACTCTGGACAGTAATCAGCCCCAGCATTTT. It yields the protein CASTLDSNQPQHF.

This chain uses TRBV28 with TRBJ2-5; 7 bases match TRBD1. TRBJ2-7 explains the end of the DNA better; the J call may be wrong. There are 14 residues in the CDR3. Germline loops: CDR1 MDHEN, CDR2 SYDVKM. The CDR3 loop is CASSLYGQVHEQYF. The CDR3 DNA reads as TGTGCCAGCAGTTTATACGGACAGGTTCACGAGCAGTACTTC.

The genes are TRBV7-9 and TRBJ2-7; D remains ambiguous. Germline CDR1 SEHNR, CDR2 FQNEAQ (reference sequence). Trimming removed 5 bases at V and 2 bases at J, with 10 bases between. The CDR3 length is 13 residues. CDR3 amino acids: CASSPRATYEQYF. The CDR3 DNA is TGTGCCAGCAGCCCCAGAGCGACCTACGAGCAGTACTTC.

The V gene is TRBV28, the J gene TRBJ1-5; D remains unclear. This CDR3 is built from 14 residues. V dropped 6 bases and J dropped 5 bases, with 14 bases sitting between them. In germline, CDR1 is MDHEN, CDR2 SYDVKM. CDR3 protein: CASRPGGEDQPQHF. CDR3 bases: TGTGCCAGCAGACCCGGTGGAGAGGATCAGCCCCAGCATTTT.

V gene TRBV27 combines with J gene TRBJ2-7, with a weak D call TRBD1 (6 bases). The V gene's germline CDR1 is MNHEY and CDR2 SMNVEV (reference sequence). CDR3 size: 15 residues. Trimming took off 5 bases at V and 2 bases at J, with 16 bases between the two ends. Written as DNA, the CDR3 is TGTGCCAGCAGTCCCCACCTTGGACAGACCTACGAGCAGTACTTC. Residues: CASSPHLGQTYEQYF.

This clone was detected only a few times. The DNA of the CDR3 is TGTGCCAGCACCGTCACAGAGATCAATTCACCCCTCCACTTT. This codes for CASTVTEINSPLHF. V is TRBV6-5 and J is TRBJ1-6; D is unresolved. Per germline, CDR1 MNHEY and CDR2 SVGAGI. The ends were cut back, 7 bases at V and 7 bases at J, with 14 bases in the middle. CDR3 length: 14 residues.

This clone was observed a few times. V gene TRBV10-3 combines with J gene TRBJ1-5, with no clear D. The germline V gene has CDR1 ENHRY and CDR2 SYGVKD. V lost 0 bases, J lost 3 bases, and 9 bases lay in between. The CDR3 is made up of 15 amino acids. CDR3 in amino acids: CAISESAGSNQPQHF. CDR3 bases: TGTGCCATCAGTGAGTCTGCAGGATCCAATCAGCCCCAGCATTTT.

This clone was detected a few times. This chain links TRBV29-1 with TRBJ1-3, with TRBD1 as a possible D gene (6 bases). The CDR3 totals 14 residues. Germline values: CDR1 SQVTM, CDR2 ANQGSEA. V was pared by 5 bases and J by 3 bases, with 14 bases between. The CDR3 here is CSVLWGRVGNTIYF. The CDR3 coding sequence is TGCAGCGTTCTTTGGGGGCGGGTTGGAAACACCATATATTTT.

With respect to this clone: Other DNA variants within this sample encode the same CDR3. The chain employs TRBV5-1 and TRBJ1-2; tentatively, D is TRBD1 (5 bases). The V gene's germline CDR1 is SGHRS and CDR2 YFSETQ. The ends were cut back, 5 bases at V and 8 bases at J, with 16 bases in the middle. CDR3 length: 13 residues. CDR3 region: CASSPGGREGYTF. CDR3 bases: TGCGCCAGCAGTCCGGGGGGAAGAGAGGGCTACACCTTC.

The chain joins TRBV6-5 to TRBJ2-7; 7 bases map to TRBD2. The germline V gene has CDR1 MNHEY and CDR2 SVGAGI. V was pared by 0 bases and J by 2 bases, with 1 base of the junction left unmatched. The CDR3 is made up of 14 amino acids. The CDR3 loop is CASSYSGTTYEQYF. In nucleotides, the CDR3 is TGTGCCAGCAGTTACTCGGGGACTACCTACGAGCAGTACTTC.

CDR3 amino acids: CASSPNSRGYGETQYF. The CDR3 region has the DNA TGCGCCAGCAGCCCCAACTCAAGAGGGTACGGAGAGACCCAGTACTTC. This chain connects TRBV5-1 to TRBJ2-5; D is perhaps TRBD2 (5 bases). Trimming cost V 4 bases and J 4 bases, with 20 bases left between them. CDR3 length: 16 residues. Germline V lookup: CDR1 SGHRS, CDR2 YFSETQ. Combining the CDR3 with reference TRBV5-1 and TRBJ2-5 gives the whole variable domain KAGVTQTPRYLIKTRGQQVTLSCSPISGHRSVSWYQQTPGQGLQFLFEYFSETQRNKGNFPGRFSGRQFSNSRSEMNVSTLELGDSALYLCASSPNSRGYGETQYFGPGTRLLVL.

The CDR3 DNA follows: TGCGCCAGCAGCCCCTCGGGGGGCCGGGGCCACAATGAGCAGTTCTTC. Protein sequence: CASSPSGGRGHNEQFF. The genes are TRBV5-1 and TRBJ2-1; TRBD2 is a possible D gene (7 bases). V was trimmed by 4 bases and J by 5 bases, leaving 19 bases between them. CDR1 SGHRS and CDR2 YFSETQ come from the germline V gene. The CDR3 is made up of 16 amino acids.

The chain joins TRBV9 to TRBJ1-1, with TRBD1 matching 7 bases. With 0 bases clipped from V and 4 bases from J, the junction kept 6 bases outside the gene matches. The CDR3 contains 15 residues. The germline CDR1 and CDR2 sequences are SGDLS and YYNGEE. The CDR3 nucleotides read TGTGCCAGCAGCGTAGAGACAGGGCAAGGCACTGAAGCTTTCTTT. It codes for CASSVETGQGTEAFF.

The chain's CDR3 is CASSEYRDGELFF. The CDR3 DNA reads TGTGCCAGCAGTGAATACAGGGACGGGGAGCTGTTTTTT. The chain is built from TRBV2 and TRBJ2-2, with TRBD1 as a possible D gene (6 bases). The CDR3 runs to 13 residues. V was shortened by 2 bases and J by 7 bases, with 8 bases between the two germline ends. Germline V gene data show CDR1 as SNHLY and CDR2 as FYNNEI.

Turning to this clone: The junction differs from germline at one of its ends, possibly a read error. V and J are TRBV7-2 and TRBJ2-7; weak D call: TRBD1 (6 bases). The germline CDR1 and CDR2 sequences are SGHTA and FQGNSA. This CDR3 region has 14 residues. As DNA, the CDR3 is TGTGCCAGCAGCTTCCTGCAGGGGAGCTACGAGCAGCACTTC. Protein: CASSFLQGSYEQHF.

The chain combines TRBV6-6 with TRBJ1-1; D remains unclear. V was pared by 2 bases and J by 10 bases, with 14 bases between. Germline CDR1 and CDR2: MNHNY and SVGAGI (reference sequence). The CDR3 length is 13 residues. This chain's CDR3 is CASSYVKGVGAFF. The CDR3 coding sequence is TGTGCCAGCAGTTACGTTAAGGGAGTCGGAGCTTTCTTT.

The table lists this clone with a few counts. The J gene is TRBJ1-1, the V gene TRBV7-6; D perhaps matches TRBD1 (5 bases). V lost 4 bases and J lost 1, with 13 bases in between. This CDR3 has 15 residues. Germline V CDR1 and CDR2: SGHVS, FNYEAQ. The CDR3: CASSSPDGGNTEAFF. For the CDR3, the DNA is TGTGCCAGCAGCTCGCCGGACGGGGGGAACACTGAAGCTTTCTTT.

The chain joins TRBV6-5 to TRBJ1-5; TRBD1 aligns across 7 bases. CDR1 is MNHEY, CDR2 SVGAGI, per germline. V dropped 6 bases and J dropped 7; count of bases not matched to a gene: 9. CDR3 length: 14 amino acids. The CDR3 spells CASRRQGWQQPQHF. In DNA, the CDR3 is TGTGCCAGCAGACGACAGGGATGGCAACAGCCCCAGCATTTT.

The chain carries TRBV10-3 and TRBJ1-1; 9 positions match TRBD1. Trimming removed 6 bases from V and 1 base from J; junction bases left unmatched: 6. This CDR3 is 15 amino acids long. CDR1 and CDR2 from the germline V gene are ENHRY and SYGVKD. This CDR3 is CAIRSGTGRNTEAFF. The CDR3 DNA follows: TGTGCCATCAGGTCTGGGACAGGGAGGAACACTGAAGCTTTCTTT.

This chain joins TRBV6-5 and TRBJ1-1; D gene uncertain. V lost 6 bases and J lost 7, with 12 bases in between. The CDR3 consists of 12 residues. Germline CDR1 reads MNHEY; CDR2 reads SVGAGI. The CDR3, as DNA: TGTGCCAGCAGCGCAAGAGGAGTTGAAGCTTTCTTT. Amino acids: CASSARGVEAFF.